Included here is one TCR beta chain sequence, with context. The RNA input was roughly 0.45 to 1 ug, and it was reverse transcribed with random hexamers. Amplification of TCR beta CDR3 used immunoSEQ multiplex PCR across 54 Vbeta and 13 Jbeta. Each CDR3 protein is one row after TCRdb ran MiXCR on the immunoSEQ multiplex PCR reads. This table holds some 300,000 distinct CDR3 sequences, roughly 85% found once. V lost 7 bases and J 4 bases, leaving 10 bases between the germline ends. Germline assignment: CDR1 LNHDA and CDR2 SQIVND (reference sequence). The CDR3 length is 13 residues. The sample comes from a study of CD8 T cells in Susac syndrome.

The material sequenced was CD8+ T cells from PBMCs. The chain carries TRBV19 and TRBJ2-2; D is unclear. This receptor was obtained from a human donor with multiple sclerosis. CDR3 nucleotide sequence: TGTGCCAGTATCCCTGGGGTCACCGGGGAGCTGTTTTTT. Encoded protein: CASIPGVTGELFF. Full variable domain (remainder filled in from reference TRBV19 and TRBJ2-2): DGGITQSPKYLFRKEGQNVTLSCEQNLNHDAMYWYRQDPGQGLRLIYYSQIVNDFQKGDIAEGYSVSREKKESFPLTVTSAQKNPTAFYLCASIPGVTGELFFGEGSRLTVL.